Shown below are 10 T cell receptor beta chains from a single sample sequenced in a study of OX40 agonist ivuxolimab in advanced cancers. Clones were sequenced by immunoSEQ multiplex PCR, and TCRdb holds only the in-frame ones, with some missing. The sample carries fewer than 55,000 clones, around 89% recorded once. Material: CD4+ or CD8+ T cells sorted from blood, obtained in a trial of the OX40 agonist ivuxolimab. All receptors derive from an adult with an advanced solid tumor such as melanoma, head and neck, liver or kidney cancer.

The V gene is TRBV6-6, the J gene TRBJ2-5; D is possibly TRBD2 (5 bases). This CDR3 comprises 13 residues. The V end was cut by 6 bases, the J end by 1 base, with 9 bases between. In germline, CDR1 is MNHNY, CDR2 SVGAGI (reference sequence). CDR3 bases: TGTGCCAGCAGCCAGGCGGGCCAAGAGACCCAGTACTTC. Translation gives CASSQAGQETQYF.

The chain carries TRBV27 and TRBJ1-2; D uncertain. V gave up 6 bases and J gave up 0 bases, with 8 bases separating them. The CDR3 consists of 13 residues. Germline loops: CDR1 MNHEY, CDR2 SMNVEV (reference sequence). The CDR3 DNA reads TGTGCCAGCAGGGATGACCCTAACTATGGCTACACCTTC. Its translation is CASRDDPNYGYTF.

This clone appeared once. This chain's CDR3 is CASSIDPATYGYTF. CDR3 nucleotides: TGTGCCAGTAGTATAGATCCGGCGACATACGGCTACACCTTC. The V and J genes are TRBV19 and TRBJ1-2, with D unclear. V was clipped by 0 bases and J by 8 bases, with 13 bases between them. Germline assignment: CDR1 LNHDA and CDR2 SQIVND (reference sequence). The CDR3 is made up of 14 amino acids.

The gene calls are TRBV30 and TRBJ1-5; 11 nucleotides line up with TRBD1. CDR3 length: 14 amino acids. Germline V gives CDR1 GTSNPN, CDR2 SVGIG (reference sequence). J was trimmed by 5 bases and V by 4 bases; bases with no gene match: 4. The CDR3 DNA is TGTGCCTGGAAAGGGACAGGGGGTGATCAGCCCCAGCATTTT. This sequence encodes CAWKGTGGDQPQHF.

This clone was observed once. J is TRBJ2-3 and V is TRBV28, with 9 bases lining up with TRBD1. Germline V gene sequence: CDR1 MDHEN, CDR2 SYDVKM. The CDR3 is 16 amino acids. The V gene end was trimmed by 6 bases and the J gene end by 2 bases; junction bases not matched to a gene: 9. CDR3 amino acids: CASRSPGQGTTDTQYF. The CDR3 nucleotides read TGTGCCAGCAGGTCTCCGGGACAGGGAACCACAGATACGCAGTATTTT.

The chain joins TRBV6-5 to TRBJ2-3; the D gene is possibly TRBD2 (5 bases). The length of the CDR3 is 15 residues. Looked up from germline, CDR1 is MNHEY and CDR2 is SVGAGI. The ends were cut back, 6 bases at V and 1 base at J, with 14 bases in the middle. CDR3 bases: TGTGCCAGCAGCACAAGCGGAGCCCGCACAGATACGCAGTATTTT. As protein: CASSTSGARTDTQYF.

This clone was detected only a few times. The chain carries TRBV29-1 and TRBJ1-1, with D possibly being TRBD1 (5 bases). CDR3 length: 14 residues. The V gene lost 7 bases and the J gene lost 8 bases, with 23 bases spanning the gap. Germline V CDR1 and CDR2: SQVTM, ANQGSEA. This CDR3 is CSGAMALRGEEAFF. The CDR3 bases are TGCAGCGGAGCAATGGCCTTAAGGGGTGAAGAAGCTTTCTTT.

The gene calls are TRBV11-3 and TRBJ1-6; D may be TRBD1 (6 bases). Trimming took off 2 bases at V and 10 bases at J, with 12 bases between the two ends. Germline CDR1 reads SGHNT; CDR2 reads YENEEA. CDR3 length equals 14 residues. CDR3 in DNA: TGTGCCAGCAGCTTACACAGGGAAGGATCACCCCTCCACTTT. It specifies CASSLHREGSPLHF. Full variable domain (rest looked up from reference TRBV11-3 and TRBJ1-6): EAGVVQSPRYKIIEKKQPVAFWCNPISGHNTLYWYLQNLGQGPELLIRYENEEAVDDSQLPKDRFSAERLKGVDSTLKIQPAELGDSAVYLCASSLHREGSPLHFGNGTRLTVT.

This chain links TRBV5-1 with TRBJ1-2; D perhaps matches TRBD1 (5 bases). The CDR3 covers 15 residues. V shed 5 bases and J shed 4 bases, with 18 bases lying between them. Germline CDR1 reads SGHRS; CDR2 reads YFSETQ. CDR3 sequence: CASRYTVFGTYGYTF. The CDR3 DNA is TGCGCCAGCAGGTATACAGTTTTCGGGACCTATGGCTACACCTTC. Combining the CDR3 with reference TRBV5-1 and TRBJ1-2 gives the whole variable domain KAGVTQTPRYLIKTRGQQVTLSCSPISGHRSVSWYQQTPGQGLQFLFEYFSETQRNKGNFPGRFSGRQFSNSRSEMNVSTLELGDSALYLCASRYTVFGTYGYTFGSGTRLTVV.

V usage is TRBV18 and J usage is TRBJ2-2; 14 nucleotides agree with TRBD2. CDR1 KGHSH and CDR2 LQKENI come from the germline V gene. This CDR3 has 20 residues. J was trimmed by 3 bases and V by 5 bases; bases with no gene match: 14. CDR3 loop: CASSLRTSGGLRTDTGELFF. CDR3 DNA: TGTGCCAGCTCATTACGGACTAGCGGGGGGCTTCGGACCGACACCGGGGAGCTGTTTTTT.